One sample yielded the 9 T cell receptor beta chains listed below, sequenced in a study of beta chain features in type 1 diabetes. Sequencing targeted expressed TCRB transcripts, as all isolated RNA had been reverse transcribed. Assay: immunoSEQ multiplex PCR; the TCRdb copy retains only in-frame clones and omits some. The sample consists of some 900,000 clones, about a sixth of them appearing once. The sample was naive CD4+ T cells from blood. The receptors were sampled from a woman in her late teens or twenties in good health.

This clone was observed a single time. The genes are TRBV28 and TRBJ2-7, with a tentative D call TRBD1 (6 bases). This CDR3 has 14 amino acids. Germline assignment: CDR1 MDHEN and CDR2 SYDVKM. Deletions cut 5 bases from V and 0 bases from J, with 11 bases between. CDR3 residues: CASSLTGLSYEQYF. The CDR3 DNA reads as TGTGCCAGCAGTCTTACAGGGCTCTCCTACGAGCAGTACTTC.

This clone has a handful of counts. The sample has other DNA sequences that encode this CDR3 too. This chain links TRBV7-2 with TRBJ2-5, with no clear D. The CDR3 is made up of 14 amino acids. V lost 0 bases, J lost 2 bases, and 7 bases lay in between. Looked up from germline, CDR1 is SGHTA and CDR2 is FQGNSA. The CDR3 region has the DNA TGTGCCAGCAGCTTAGCTGGTGCTCAAGAGACCCAGTACTTC. It encodes CASSLAGAQETQYF.

J is TRBJ2-7 and V is TRBV11-2; no reliable D call. The V gene's germline CDR1 is SGHAT and CDR2 FQNNGV. Trimming cost V 2 bases and J 0 bases, with 14 bases left between them. This CDR3 comprises 16 residues. The CDR3, as DNA: TGTGCCAGCAGCTTAACCGGATCCTGGAGCTCCTACGAGCAGTACTTC. Amino acids: CASSLTGSWSSYEQYF.

This clone has a handful of counts. This CDR3 is CASRRSGDNEQFF. As DNA, the CDR3 is TGTGCCAGCAGACGTAGCGGGGACAATGAGCAGTTCTTC. The chain couples TRBV11-3 to TRBJ2-1; 8 bases match TRBD2. Germline loops: CDR1 SGHNT, CDR2 YENEEA. After removal of 6 bases from V and 5 bases from J, the junction contained 3 bases not matched to a gene. The CDR3 has 13 residues.

In this sample, this clone turned up a few times. V usage is TRBV7-2 and J usage is TRBJ2-7; D possibly corresponds to TRBD1 (6 bases). This CDR3 contains 16 residues. CDR1 is SGHTA, CDR2 FQGNSA, per germline. Trimming left V 5 bases short and J 7 bases short, with 24 bases between. The CDR3 sequence: CASSPEGGRNWGEQYF. As DNA, the CDR3 is TGTGCCAGCAGCCCAGAAGGGGGACGGAATTGGGGTGAGCAGTACTTC.

This clone was found a few times. The V and J genes are TRBV7-8 and TRBJ2-1; TRBD2 matches at 10 bases. CDR1 is SGHVS and CDR2 is FQNEAQ in the germline V gene. V shed 6 bases, J shed 1 base, and the junction held 6 bases outside the gene matches. CDR3 size: 16 residues. Here the CDR3 DNA reads TGTGCCAGCAGACCAACTAGCGGGGTGTCCTACAATGAGCAGTTCTTC. Protein sequence: CASRPTSGVSYNEQFF.

This clone was seen a few times. The J gene is TRBJ2-5, the V gene TRBV11-2, with D tentatively TRBD2 (7 bases). Looked up from germline, CDR1 is SGHAT and CDR2 is FQNNGV. With 4 bases removed from V and 5 bases from J, the gap between germline ends came to 20 bases. The CDR3 runs to 16 residues. CDR3 protein: CASSSSGTNGLETQYF. CDR3 nucleotide sequence: TGTGCCAGCAGCTCCAGCGGGACAAACGGCCTGGAGACCCAGTACTTC. The complete variable domain, with remaining parts taken from reference TRBV11-2 and TRBJ2-5, reads EAGVAQSPRYKIIEKRQSVAFWCNPISGHATLYWYQQILGQGPKLLIQFQNNGVVDDSQLPKDRFSAERLKGVDSTLKIQPAKLEDSAVYLCASSSSGTNGLETQYFGPGTRLLVL.

The chain employs TRBV6-5 and TRBJ2-1; possibly TRBD1 or TRBD2 for D (6 bases each). There are 13 residues in the CDR3. In germline, CDR1 is MNHEY, CDR2 SVGAGI. The ends were cut back, 6 bases at V and 9 bases at J, with 15 bases in the middle. The CDR3 sequence: CASSLLGGREQFF. In nucleotides, the CDR3 is TGTGCCAGCAGCCTCCTCGGGGGCCGTGAGCAGTTCTTC.

In this sample, this clone turned up a few times. The chain employs TRBV27 and TRBJ2-4; D is unclear. The CDR3 runs 17 residues. CDR1 and CDR2 from the germline V gene are MNHEY and SMNVEV (reference sequence). The germline V and J ends were trimmed by 2 bases and 0 bases, with 14 bases remaining between them. CDR3 sequence: CASSLHSSLRAKNIQYF. In DNA, the CDR3 is TGTGCCAGCAGTTTACATTCTAGTCTGCGAGCCAAAAACATTCAGTACTTC.